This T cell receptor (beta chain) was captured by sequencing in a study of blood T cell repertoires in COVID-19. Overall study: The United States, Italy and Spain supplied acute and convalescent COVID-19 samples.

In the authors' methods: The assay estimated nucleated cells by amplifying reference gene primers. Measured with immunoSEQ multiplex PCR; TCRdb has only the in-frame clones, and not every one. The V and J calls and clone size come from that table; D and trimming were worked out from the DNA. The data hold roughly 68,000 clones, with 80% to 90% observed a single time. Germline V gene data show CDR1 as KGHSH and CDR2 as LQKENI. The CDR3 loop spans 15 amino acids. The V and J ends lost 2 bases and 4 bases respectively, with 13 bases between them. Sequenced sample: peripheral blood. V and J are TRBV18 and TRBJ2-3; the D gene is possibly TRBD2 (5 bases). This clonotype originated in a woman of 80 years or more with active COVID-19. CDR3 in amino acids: CASSPSGVAADTQYF. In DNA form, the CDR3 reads TGTGCCAGCTCACCAAGCGGAGTAGCTGCAGATACGCAGTATTTT.